This entry is about one TCR beta chain. Germline V gene data show CDR1 as LGHNA and CDR2 as YNFKEQ. The ends lost 4 bases at V and 3 bases at J; junction bases unmatched: 4. CDR3 length equals 15 residues. In each PCR, synthetic TCR analog templates were spiked in. Assay: immunoSEQ multiplex PCR; the TCRdb copy retains only in-frame clones and omits some. The repertoire holds tens of thousands of clones, 82% seen once, with 1.6% in the top ten. These data originate in a study of PD-L1 blockade in urothelial cancer. Study at large: Analyses were performed on blood at 3 weeks after treatment start (the second dose) and at 6 weeks.

Time point of the sample: peripheral blood 6 weeks after treatment start. This clonotype originated in a man aged 70-80 years with urothelial cancer. The chain has TRBV4-2 and TRBJ2-5; 11 nucleotides match TRBD2. The sample here was PBMCs, taken around atezolizumab (anti-PD-L1) treatment. CDR3 sequence reads: CASSLLAGGEETQYF. The CDR3 DNA is TGTGCCAGCAGCCTCCTAGCGGGAGGCGAAGAGACCCAGTACTTC.